This TCR beta chain was recovered during a study of CD8 T cells in ankylosing spondylitis. Per germline, CDR1 SGHTA and CDR2 FQGNSA. The CDR3 is 14 residues long. Trimming removed 3 bases from V and 3 bases from J; junction bases left unmatched: 2. This clonotype was counted ten times or more. Its antigen is unknown. General study points: With a CD8+ phenotype, disease-linked clones were relatively rare in peripheral blood. A subset of motif variants has previously been described in the synovial fluid and blood of reactive arthritis. Seven to nine highly homologous variants made up a TCR beta motif that seemed to typify ankylosing spondylitis blood.

A quantitative 5'-RACE method, one with molecular barcodes, was used to make TCR beta libraries. MiXCR, applied by TCRdb to the 5' RACE reads, yields one record per CDR3 protein. The sample records about 90,000 distinct CDR3 sequences, roughly 8.8% being singletons. The receptor comes from a male donor with ankylosing spondylitis. The sample consisted of blood, either unsorted or a sorted T cell fraction (not recorded which). The V call is TRBV7-2, the J call TRBJ2-7, with 10 bases matching TRBD2. This CDR3 is CASSFSSGGYEQYF. The CDR3 nucleotides are TGTGCCAGCAGCTTCTCTAGCGGGGGCTACGAGCAGTACTTC.